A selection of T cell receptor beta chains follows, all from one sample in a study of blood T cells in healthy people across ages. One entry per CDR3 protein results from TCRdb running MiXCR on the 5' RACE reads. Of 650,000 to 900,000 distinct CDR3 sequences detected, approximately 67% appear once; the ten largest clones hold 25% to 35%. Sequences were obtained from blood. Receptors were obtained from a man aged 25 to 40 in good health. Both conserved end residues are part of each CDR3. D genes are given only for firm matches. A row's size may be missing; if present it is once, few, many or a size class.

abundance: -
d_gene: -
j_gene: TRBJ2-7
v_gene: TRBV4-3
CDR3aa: CASSQDRTDSYEQYF
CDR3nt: TGCGCCAGCAGCCAAGATCGGACAGACTCCTACGAGCAGTACTTC

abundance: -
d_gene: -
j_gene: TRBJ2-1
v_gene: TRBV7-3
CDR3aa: CASSGGAHNEQFF
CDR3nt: TGTGCCAGCAGCGGGGGGGCCCACAATGAGCAGTTCTTC

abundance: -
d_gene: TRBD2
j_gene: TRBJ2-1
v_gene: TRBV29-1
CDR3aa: CSVGTKRGILNEQFF
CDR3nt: TGCAGCGTGGGGACTAAGCGGGGAATTCTCAATGAGCAGTTCTTC

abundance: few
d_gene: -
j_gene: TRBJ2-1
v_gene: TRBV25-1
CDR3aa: CASEQLTYNEQFF
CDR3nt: TGTGCCAGCGAACAGTTAACCTACAATGAGCAGTTCTTC

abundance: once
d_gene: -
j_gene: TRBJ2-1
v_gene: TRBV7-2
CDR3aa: CASSSSIGYNEQFF
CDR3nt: TGTGCCAGCAGCTCCAGTATCGGTTACAATGAGCAGTTCTTC

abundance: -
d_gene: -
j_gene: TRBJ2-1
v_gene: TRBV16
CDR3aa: CASSQSKPEQFF
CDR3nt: TGTGCCAGCAGCCAATCTAAGCCTGAGCAGTTCTTC

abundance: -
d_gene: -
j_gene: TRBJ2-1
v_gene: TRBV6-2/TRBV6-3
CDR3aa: CASTAGAPHEQFF
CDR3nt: TGTGCCAGCACCGCGGGGGCTCCACATGAGCAGTTCTTC

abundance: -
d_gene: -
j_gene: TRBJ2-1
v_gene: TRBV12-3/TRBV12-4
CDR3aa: CASSLGFGGHEQFF
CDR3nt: TGTGCCAGCAGTTTAGGGTTCGGGGGCCATGAGCAGTTCTTC

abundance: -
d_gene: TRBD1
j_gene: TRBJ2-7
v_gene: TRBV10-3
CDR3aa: CAINLGQSTYEQYF
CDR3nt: TGTGCCATCAACCTGGGACAGTCAACCTACGAGCAGTACTTC

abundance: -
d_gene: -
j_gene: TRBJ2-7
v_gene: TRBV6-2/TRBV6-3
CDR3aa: CASSYSTGAATYEQYF
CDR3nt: TGTGCCAGCAGTTACTCGACTGGGGCCGCTACCTACGAGCAGTACTTC

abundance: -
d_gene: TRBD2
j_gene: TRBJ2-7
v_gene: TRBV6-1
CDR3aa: CASTLTLSGAYEQYF
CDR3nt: TGTGCCAGCACCCTAACCCTTAGCGGGGCCTACGAGCAGTACTTC

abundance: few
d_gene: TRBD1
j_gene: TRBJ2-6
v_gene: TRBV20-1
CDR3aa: CSALRTGASGANVLTF
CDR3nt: TGCAGTGCTCTACGGACAGGGGCCTCTGGGGCCAACGTCCTGACTTTC

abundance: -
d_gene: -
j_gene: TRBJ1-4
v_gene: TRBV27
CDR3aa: CASRIYTGPHGEKLFF
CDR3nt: TGTGCCAGCAGGATATATACAGGCCCTCACGGGGAAAAACTGTTTTTT

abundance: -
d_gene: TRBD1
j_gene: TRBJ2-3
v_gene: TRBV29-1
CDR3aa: CSVEGGQGLTDTQYF
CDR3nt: TGCAGCGTTGAAGGGGGACAGGGTCTTACAGATACGCAGTATTTT

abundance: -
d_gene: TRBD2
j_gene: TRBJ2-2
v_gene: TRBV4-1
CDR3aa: CASSPSGGAGGELFF
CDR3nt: TGCGCCAGCAGCCCTAGCGGGGGGGCAGGCGGGGAGCTGTTTTTT

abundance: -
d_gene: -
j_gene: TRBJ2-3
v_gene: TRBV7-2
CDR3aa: CASRHRRGAGTDTQYF
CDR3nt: TGTGCCAGCAGGCACCGTCGGGGGGCCGGCACAGATACGCAGTATTTT

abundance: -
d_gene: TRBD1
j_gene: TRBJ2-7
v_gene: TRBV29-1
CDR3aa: CSVELQQGFDYEQYF
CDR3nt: TGCAGCGTTGAACTTCAACAGGGGTTCGACTACGAGCAGTACTTC

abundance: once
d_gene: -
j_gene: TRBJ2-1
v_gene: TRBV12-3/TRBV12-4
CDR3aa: CASSWGGAGFF
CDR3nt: TGTGCCAGCAGTTGGGGGGGCGCGGGGTTCTTC

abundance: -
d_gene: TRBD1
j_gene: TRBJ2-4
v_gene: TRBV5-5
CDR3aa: CASRIGGTGLFDIQYF
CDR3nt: TGTGCCAGCAGGATTGGGGGGACAGGGCTTTTTGACATTCAGTACTTC

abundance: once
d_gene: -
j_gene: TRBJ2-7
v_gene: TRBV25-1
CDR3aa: CASSDSDSSYEQYF
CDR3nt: TGTGCCAGCAGTGACTCGGACAGTTCCTACGAGCAGTACTTC

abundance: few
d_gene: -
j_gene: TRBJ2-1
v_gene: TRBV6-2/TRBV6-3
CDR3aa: CASTPLWRGEQFF
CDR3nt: TGTGCCAGCACTCCACTCTGGAGAGGCGAGCAGTTCTTC

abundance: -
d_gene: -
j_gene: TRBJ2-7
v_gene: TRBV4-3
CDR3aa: CASSPTLRPGANEQYF
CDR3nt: TGCGCCAGCAGCCCCACCCTCCGGCCAGGGGCCAATGAGCAGTACTTC

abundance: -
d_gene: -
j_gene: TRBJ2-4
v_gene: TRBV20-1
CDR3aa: CSARESSRNIQYF
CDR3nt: TGCAGTGCTAGAGAAAGTAGCCGGAACATTCAGTACTTC

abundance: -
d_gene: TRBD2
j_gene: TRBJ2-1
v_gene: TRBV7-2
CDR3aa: CASSTTAGGHNEQFF
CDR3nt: TGTGCCAGCAGTACAACGGCGGGGGGGCACAATGAGCAGTTCTTC

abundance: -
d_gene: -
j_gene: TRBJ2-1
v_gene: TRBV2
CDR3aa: CARAVLNEQFF
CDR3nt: TGTGCCAGGGCGGTCCTCAATGAGCAGTTCTTC

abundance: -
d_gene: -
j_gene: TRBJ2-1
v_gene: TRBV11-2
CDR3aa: CASSRGAGALNEQFF
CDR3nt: TGTGCCAGCAGCCGGGGGGCGGGGGCGCTCAATGAGCAGTTCTTC

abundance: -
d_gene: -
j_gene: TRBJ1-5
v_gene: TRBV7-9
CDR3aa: CAIEGGNQPQHF
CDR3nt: TGTGCCATTGAGGGGGGCAATCAGCCCCAGCATTTT

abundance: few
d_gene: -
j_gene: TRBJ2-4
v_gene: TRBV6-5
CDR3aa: CASSRDTYGTKNIQYF
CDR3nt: TGTGCCAGCAGTCGTGACACCTACGGTACCAAAAACATTCAGTACTTC

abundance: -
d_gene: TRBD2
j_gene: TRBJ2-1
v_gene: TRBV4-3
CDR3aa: CASSQDSGADNEQFF
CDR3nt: TGCGCCAGCAGCCAAGATAGCGGGGCGGACAATGAGCAGTTCTTC

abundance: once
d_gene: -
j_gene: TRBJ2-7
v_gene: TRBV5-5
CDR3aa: CASSQLTGTEQYF
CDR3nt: TGTGCCAGCAGCCAACTAACAGGTACCGAGCAGTACTTC

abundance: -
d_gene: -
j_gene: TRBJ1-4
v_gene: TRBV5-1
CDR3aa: CASCETATNEKLFF
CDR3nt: TGCGCCAGCTGCGAAACAGCCACTAATGAAAAACTGTTTTTT

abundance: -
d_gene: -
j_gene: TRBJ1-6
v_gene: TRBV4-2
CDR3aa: CASSQERVDSPLHF
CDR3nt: TGTGCCAGCAGCCAAGAGAGGGTTGATTCACCCCTCCACTTT

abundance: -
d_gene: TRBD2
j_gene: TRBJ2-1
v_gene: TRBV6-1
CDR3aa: CASSKLGLAEGNEQFF
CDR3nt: TGTGCCAGCAGTAAATTGGGGCTAGCGGAGGGCAATGAGCAGTTCTTC

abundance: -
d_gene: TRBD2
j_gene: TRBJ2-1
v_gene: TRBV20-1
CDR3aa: CSARGTSGGGEQFF
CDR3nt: TGCAGTGCTAGAGGCACTAGCGGGGGGGGTGAGCAGTTCTTC

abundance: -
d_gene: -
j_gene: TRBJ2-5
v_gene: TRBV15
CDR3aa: CATSRDGWETQYF
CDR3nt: TGTGCCACCAGCAGAGATGGGTGGGAGACCCAGTACTTC

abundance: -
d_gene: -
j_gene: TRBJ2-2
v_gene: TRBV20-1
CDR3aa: CSASWASATGELFF
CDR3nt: TGCAGTGCTAGTTGGGCTAGCGCTACCGGGGAGCTGTTTTTT

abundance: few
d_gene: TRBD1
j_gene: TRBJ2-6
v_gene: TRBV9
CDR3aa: CASSVGTGYLSGANVLTF
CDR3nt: TGTGCCAGCAGCGTAGGGACAGGTTACCTCTCAGGGGCCAACGTCCTGACTTTC

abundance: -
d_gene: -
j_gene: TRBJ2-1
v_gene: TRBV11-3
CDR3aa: CASLPGSSSYNEQFF
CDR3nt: TGTGCCAGCCTCCCGGGGTCCAGCTCCTACAATGAGCAGTTCTTC

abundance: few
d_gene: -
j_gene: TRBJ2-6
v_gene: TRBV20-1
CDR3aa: CSAPSGRHSGANVLTF
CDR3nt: TGCAGTGCTCCGTCGGGACGGCACTCTGGGGCCAACGTCCTGACTTTC

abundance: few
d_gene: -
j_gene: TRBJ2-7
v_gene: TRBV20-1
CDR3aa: CSARDSGTYEQYF
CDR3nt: TGCAGTGCTAGAGATAGCGGTACCTACGAGCAGTACTTC

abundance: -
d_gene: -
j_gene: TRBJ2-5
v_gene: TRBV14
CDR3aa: CASSQDLSTKFGETQYF
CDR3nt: TGTGCCAGCAGCCAAGATCTATCGACAAAATTCGGAGAGACCCAGTACTTC

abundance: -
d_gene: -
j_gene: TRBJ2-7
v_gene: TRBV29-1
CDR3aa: CSVGQASYEQYF
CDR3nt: TGCAGCGTTGGGCAGGCTTCCTACGAGCAGTACTTC